One sample yielded the 2 T cell receptor beta chains listed below, sequenced in a study of beta chain features in type 1 diabetes. Findings and limits, study-wide: Among patients with Type 1 diabetes, TCRB CDR3s were moderately but significantly shorter in every one of the four CD4+ subsets.

What these receptors recognize is not known. cDNA synthesis used the whole RNA isolate, giving expressed TCRB sequences. Assay used: immunoSEQ multiplex PCR; TCRdb lists only in-frame clones, some missing. The repertoire consists of over 200,000 clones, with roughly 10% occurring once and the leading ten covering approximately 0.017%. Material for sequencing was naive CD4+ T cells from blood. These receptors originate from a man aged 25 to 40 with type 1 diabetes.

This clone turned up a few times. CDR3 sequence (DNA): TGTGCCAGCAGTTTTAGGGGACAACTCTACGAGCAGTACTTC. This sequence encodes CASSFRGQLYEQYF. V and J are TRBV28 and TRBJ2-7; a possible D gene is TRBD1 (6 bases). Germline CDR1 reads MDHEN; CDR2 reads SYDVKM. This CDR3 region has 14 residues. The V end was cut by 3 bases, the J end by 3 bases, with 12 bases between. The full variable domain, with the rest looked up from reference TRBV28 and TRBJ2-7, is DVKVTQSSRYLVKRTGEKVFLECVQDMDHENMFWYRQDPGLGLRLIYFSYDVKMKEKGDIPEGYSVSREKKERFSLILESASTNQTSMYLCASSFRGQLYEQYFGPGTRLTVT.

A remark on this clone: The junction and the germline gene differ at one end; a read error may be behind it. The rearrangement joins TRBV29-1 to TRBJ1-1; D is uncertain. Per the germline V gene, CDR1 is SQVTM and CDR2 is ANQGSEA. The CDR3 consists of 11 residues. CDR3 in DNA: TGCAGCGTTGTCCCCAGGCGTGAAACTTTCTTT. This sequence encodes CSVVPRRETFF. Full variable domain (rest looked up from reference TRBV29-1 and TRBJ1-1): SAVISQKPSRDICQRGTSLTIQCQVDSQVTMMFWYRQQPGQSLTLIATANQGSEATYESGFVIDKFPISRPNLTFSTLTVSNMSPEDSSIYLCSVVPRRETFFGQGTRLTVV.